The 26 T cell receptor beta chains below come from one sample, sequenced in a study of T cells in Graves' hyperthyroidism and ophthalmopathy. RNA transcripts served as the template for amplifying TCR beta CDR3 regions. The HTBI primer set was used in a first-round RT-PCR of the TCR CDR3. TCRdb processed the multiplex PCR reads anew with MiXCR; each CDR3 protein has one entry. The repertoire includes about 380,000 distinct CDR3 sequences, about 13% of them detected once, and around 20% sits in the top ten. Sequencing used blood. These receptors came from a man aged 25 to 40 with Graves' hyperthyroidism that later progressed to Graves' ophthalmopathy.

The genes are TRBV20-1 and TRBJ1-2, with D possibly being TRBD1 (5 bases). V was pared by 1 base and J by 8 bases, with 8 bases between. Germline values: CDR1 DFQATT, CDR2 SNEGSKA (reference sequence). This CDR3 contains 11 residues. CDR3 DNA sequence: TGCAGTGCTAGAGGGGGGGGGGGCTACACCTTC. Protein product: CSARGGGGYTF.

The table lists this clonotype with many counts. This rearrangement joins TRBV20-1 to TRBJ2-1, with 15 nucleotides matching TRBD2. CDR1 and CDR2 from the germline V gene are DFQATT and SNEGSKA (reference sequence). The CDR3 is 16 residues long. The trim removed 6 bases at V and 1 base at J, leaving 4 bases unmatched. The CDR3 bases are TGCAGTGCCCCCGGACTAGCGGGGGGGTCCTACAATGAGCAGTTCTTC. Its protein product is CSAPGLAGGSYNEQFF.

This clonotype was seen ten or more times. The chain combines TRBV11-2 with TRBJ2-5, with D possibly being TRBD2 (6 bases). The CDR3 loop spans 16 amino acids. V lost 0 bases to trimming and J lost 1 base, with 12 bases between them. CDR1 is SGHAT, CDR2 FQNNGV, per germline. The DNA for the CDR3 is TGTGCCAGCAGCTTAGATTACGGGGGACTCCAAGAGACCCAGTACTTC. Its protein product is CASSLDYGGLQETQYF.

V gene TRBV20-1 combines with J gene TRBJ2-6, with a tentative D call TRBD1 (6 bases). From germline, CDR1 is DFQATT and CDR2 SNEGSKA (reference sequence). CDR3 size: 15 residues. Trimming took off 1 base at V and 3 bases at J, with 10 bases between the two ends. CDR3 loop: CSARVTGFGANVLTF. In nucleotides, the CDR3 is TGCAGTGCTAGAGTAACAGGGTTTGGGGCCAACGTCCTGACTTTC.

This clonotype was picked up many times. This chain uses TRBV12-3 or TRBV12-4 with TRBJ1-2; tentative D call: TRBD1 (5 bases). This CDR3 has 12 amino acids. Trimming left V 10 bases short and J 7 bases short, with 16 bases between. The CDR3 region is CATALGAGGYTF. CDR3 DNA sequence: TGTGCCACAGCCCTCGGGGCGGGTGGCTACACCTTC.

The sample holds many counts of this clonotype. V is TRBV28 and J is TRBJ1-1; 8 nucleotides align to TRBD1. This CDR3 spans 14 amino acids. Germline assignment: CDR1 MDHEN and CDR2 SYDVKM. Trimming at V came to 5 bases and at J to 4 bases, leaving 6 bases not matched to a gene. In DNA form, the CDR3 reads TGTGCCAGCAGTCCGCGACAGGGGCGCACTGAAGCTTTCTTT. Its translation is CASSPRQGRTEAFF.

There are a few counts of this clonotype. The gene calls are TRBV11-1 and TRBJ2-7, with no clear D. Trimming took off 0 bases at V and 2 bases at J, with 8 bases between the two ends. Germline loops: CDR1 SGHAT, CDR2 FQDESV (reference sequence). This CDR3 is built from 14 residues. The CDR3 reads CASSLAPGTYEQYF. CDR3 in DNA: TGTGCCAGCAGCTTAGCGCCCGGCACCTACGAGCAGTACTTC.

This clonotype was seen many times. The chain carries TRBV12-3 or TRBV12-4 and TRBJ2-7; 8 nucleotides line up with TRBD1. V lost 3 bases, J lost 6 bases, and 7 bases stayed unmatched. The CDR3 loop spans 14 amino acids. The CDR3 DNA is TGTGCCAGCAGTTTGACAGGGGTCCCTTTCGAGCAGTACTTC. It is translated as CASSLTGVPFEQYF.

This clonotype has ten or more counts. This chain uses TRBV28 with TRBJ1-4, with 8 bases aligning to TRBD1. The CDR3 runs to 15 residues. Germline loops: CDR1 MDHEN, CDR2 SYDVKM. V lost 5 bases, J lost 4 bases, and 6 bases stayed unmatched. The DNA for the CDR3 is TGTGCCAGCAGTCCCGGGGACAGGCTTAATGAAAAACTGTTTTTT. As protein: CASSPGDRLNEKLFF. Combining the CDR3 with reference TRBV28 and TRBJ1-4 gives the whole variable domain DVKVTQSSRYLVKRTGEKVFLECVQDMDHENMFWYRQDPGLGLRLIYFSYDVKMKEKGDIPEGYSVSREKKERFSLILESASTNQTSMYLCASSPGDRLNEKLFFGSGTQLSVL.

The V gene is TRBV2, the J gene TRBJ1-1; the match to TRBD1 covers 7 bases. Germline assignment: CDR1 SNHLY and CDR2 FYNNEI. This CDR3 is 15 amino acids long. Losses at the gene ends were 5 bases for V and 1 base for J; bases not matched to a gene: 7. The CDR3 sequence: CASSRQGPWNTEAFF. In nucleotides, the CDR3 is TGTGCCAGCAGTCGACAGGGACCATGGAACACTGAAGCTTTCTTT.

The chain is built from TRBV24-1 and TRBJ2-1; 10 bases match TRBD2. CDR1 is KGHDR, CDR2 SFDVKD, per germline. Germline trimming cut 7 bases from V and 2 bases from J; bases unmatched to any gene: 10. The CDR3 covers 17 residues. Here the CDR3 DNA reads TGTGCCACCAGCCGCAGCGGTAGCGGGGGGACCTACAATGAGCAGTTCTTC. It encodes CATSRSGSGGTYNEQFF.

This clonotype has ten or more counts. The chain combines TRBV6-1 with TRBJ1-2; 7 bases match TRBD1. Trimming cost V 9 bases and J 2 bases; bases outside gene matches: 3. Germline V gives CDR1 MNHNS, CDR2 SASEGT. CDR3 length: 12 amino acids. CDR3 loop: CASATGNYGYTF. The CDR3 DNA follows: TGTGCCAGTGCGACAGGGAACTATGGCTACACCTTC.

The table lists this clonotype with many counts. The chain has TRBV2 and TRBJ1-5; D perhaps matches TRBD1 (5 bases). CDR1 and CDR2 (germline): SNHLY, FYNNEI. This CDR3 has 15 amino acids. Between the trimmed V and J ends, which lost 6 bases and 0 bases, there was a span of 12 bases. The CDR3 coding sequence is TGTGCCAGCAGACGACAGACGGATAGCAATCAGCCCCAGCATTTT. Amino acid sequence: CASRRQTDSNQPQHF. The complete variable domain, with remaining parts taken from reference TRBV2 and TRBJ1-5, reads EPEVTQTPSHQVTQMGQEVILRCVPISNHLYFYWYRQILGQKVEFLVSFYNNEISEKSEIFDDQFSVERPDGSNFTLKIRSTKLEDSAMYFCASRRQTDSNQPQHFGDGTRLSIL.

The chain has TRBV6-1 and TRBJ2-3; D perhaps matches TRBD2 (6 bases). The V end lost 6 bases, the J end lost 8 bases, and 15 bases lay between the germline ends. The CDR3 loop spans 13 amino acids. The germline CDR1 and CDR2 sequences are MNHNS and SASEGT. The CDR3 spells CASSRRDLLTQYF. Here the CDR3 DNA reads TGTGCCAGCAGCCGAAGGGACTTACTTACGCAGTATTTT.

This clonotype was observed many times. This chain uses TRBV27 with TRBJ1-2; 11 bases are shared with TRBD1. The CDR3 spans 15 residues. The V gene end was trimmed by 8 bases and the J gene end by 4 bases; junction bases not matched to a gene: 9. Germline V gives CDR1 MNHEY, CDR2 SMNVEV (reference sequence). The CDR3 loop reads CASPGGQGGCYGYTF. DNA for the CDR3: TGTGCCAGCCCTGGGGGACAGGGGGGATGCTATGGCTACACCTTC.

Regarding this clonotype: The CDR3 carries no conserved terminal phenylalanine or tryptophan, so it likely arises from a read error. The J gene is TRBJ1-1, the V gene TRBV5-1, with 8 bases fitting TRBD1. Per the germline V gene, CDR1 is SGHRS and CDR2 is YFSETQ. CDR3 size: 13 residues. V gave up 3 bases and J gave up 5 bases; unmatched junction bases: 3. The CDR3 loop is CASSSRGQTEAFL. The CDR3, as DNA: TGCGCCAGCAGCTCCAGGGGGCAAACTGAAGCTTTCCTT.

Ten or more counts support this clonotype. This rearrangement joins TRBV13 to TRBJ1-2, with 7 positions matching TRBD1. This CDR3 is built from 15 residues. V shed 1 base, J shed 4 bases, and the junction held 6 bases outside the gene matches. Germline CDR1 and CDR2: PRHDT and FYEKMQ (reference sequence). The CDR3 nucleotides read TGTGCCAGCAGCTTAGTCGGGACAGCCCTCTATGGCTACACCTTC. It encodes CASSLVGTALYGYTF.

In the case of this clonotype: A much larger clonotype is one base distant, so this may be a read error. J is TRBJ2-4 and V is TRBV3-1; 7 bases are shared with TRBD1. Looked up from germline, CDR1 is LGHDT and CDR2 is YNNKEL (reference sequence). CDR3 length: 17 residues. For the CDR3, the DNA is TGTGCCCGCAGCCGTCTACCAGAGGGGGCGAGGGAAAACATTCAGTACTTC. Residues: CARSRLPEGARENIQYF.

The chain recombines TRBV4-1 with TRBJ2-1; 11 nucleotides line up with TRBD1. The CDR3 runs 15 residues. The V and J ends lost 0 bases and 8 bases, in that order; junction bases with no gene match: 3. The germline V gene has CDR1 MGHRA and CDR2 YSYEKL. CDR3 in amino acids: CASSQERTGGDEQFF. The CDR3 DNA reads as TGCGCCAGCAGCCAAGAACGGACAGGGGGCGATGAGCAGTTCTTC.

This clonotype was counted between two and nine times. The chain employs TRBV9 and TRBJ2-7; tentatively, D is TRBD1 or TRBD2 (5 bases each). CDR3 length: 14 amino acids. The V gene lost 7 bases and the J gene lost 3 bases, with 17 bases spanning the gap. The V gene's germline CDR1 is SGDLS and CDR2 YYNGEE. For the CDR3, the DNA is TGTGCCAGCTCCCCGGGACGGGCTGTCTACGAGCAGTACTTC. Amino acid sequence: CASSPGRAVYEQYF.

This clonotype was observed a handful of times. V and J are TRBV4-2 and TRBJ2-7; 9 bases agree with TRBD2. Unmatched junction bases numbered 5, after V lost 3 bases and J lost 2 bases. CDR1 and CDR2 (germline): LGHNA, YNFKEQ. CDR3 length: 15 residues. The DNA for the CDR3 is TGTGCCAGCAGCCACCGCGGGGGGGCCACCTACGAGCAGTACTTC. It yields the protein CASSHRGGATYEQYF.

The CDR3: CASSQVGDRVTYNEQFF. As DNA, the CDR3 is TGCGCCAGCAGCCAAGTTGGGGACAGGGTAACCTACAATGAGCAGTTCTTC. V is TRBV4-1 and J is TRBJ2-1; 9 bases align to TRBD1. V trimming: 1 base; J trimming: 2 bases; junction bases outside the gene matches: 6. Germline V lookup: CDR1 MGHRA, CDR2 YSYEKL. The CDR3 totals 17 residues.

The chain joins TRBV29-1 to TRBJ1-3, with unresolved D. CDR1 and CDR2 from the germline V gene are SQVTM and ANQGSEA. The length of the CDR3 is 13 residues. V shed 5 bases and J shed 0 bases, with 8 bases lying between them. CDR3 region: CSVTGSSGNTIYF. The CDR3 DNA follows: TGCAGCGTTACGGGTTCCTCTGGAAACACCATATATTTT.

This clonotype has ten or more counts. The CDR3 loop is CASTTTRFNSPLHF. In DNA form, the CDR3 reads TGTGCCAGCACAACGACAAGGTTTAATTCACCCCTCCACTTT. V and J are TRBV27 and TRBJ1-6; D is unclear. The CDR3 contains 14 residues. Looked up from germline, CDR1 is MNHEY and CDR2 is SMNVEV (reference sequence). V shed 7 bases and J shed 6 bases, with 13 bases lying between them.

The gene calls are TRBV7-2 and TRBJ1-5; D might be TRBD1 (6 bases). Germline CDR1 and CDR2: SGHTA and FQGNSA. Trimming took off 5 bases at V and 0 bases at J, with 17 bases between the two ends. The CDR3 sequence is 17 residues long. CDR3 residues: CASSPGTFGYSNQPQHF. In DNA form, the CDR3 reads TGTGCCAGCAGCCCGGGGACATTTGGTTATAGCAATCAGCCCCAGCATTTT.

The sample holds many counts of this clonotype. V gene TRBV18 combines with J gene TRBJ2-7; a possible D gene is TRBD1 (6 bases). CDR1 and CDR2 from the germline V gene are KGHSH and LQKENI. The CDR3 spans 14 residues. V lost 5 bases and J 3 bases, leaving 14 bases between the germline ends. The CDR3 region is CASSLKGDHYEQYF. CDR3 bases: TGTGCCAGCTCATTAAAGGGGGATCACTACGAGCAGTACTTC.